This T cell receptor beta chain came from a study of control samples from healthy donors and cancer patients. This clone turned up a few times. Here immunoSEQ multiplex PCR was the method, and the copy in TCRdb shows in-frame clones only, minus some. The sample has 95,000 to 100,000 clones, roughly 82% seen once; the top ten hold about 2%. The germline V gene has CDR1 SQVTM and CDR2 ANQGSEA. Trimming took 8 bases from V and 6 from J; bases not matched to a gene: 14. This CDR3 spans 15 amino acids. The clonotype originates from a man aged 55 to 69 in good health. The specimen sequenced was blood. The chain couples TRBV29-1 to TRBJ1-5; 9 bases map to TRBD1. The CDR3 protein is CSPLGRDRASQPQHF. The CDR3 coding sequence is TGCAGCCCTCTTGGCCGGGACAGGGCTAGTCAGCCCCAGCATTTT.